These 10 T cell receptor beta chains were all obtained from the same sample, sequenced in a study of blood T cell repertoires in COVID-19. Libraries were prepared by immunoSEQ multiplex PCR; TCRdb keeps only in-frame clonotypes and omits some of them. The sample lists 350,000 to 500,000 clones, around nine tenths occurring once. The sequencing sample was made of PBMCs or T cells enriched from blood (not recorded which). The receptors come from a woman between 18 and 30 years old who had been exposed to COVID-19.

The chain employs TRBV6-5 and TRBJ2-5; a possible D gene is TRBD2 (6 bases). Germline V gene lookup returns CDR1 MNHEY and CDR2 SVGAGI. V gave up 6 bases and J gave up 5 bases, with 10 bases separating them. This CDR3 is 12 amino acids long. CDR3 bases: TGTGCCAGCAGCAGGGCGGGGGAGACCCAGTACTTC. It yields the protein CASSRAGETQYF.

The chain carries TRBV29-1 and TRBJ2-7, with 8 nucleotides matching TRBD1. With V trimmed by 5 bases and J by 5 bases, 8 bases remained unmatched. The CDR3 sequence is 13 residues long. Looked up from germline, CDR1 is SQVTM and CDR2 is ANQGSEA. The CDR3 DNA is TGCAGCGTTTCGACGGACAGGGCCCACGAGCAGTACTTC. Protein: CSVSTDRAHEQYF.

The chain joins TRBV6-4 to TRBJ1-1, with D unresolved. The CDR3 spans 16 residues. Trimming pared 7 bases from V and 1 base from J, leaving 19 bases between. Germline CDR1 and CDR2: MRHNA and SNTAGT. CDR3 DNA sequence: TGTGCCAGCAATTCCGACATACGACCGCGGAACACTGAAGCTTTCTTT. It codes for CASNSDIRPRNTEAFF.

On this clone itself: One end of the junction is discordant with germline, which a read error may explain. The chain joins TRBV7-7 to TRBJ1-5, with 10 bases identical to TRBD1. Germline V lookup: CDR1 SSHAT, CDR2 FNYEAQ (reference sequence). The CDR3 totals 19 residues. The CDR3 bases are TGTGCTAGCAGCTTGGAGGACAGGGGGTCTTTGGGTGAGGTTCAGCCCCAGCATTTT. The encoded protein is CASSLEDRGSLGEVQPQHF.

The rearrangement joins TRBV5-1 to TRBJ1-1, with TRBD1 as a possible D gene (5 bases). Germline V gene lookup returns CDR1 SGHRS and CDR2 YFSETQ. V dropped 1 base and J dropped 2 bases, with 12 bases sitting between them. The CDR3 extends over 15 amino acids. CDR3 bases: TGCGCCAGCAGCTTGTCACAGGAGTTAAACACTGAAGCTTTCTTT. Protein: CASSLSQELNTEAFF. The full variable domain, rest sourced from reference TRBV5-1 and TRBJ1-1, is KAGVTQTPRYLIKTRGQQVTLSCSPISGHRSVSWYQQTPGQGLQFLFEYFSETQRNKGNFPGRFSGRQFSNSRSEMNVSTLELGDSALYLCASSLSQELNTEAFFGQGTRLTVV.

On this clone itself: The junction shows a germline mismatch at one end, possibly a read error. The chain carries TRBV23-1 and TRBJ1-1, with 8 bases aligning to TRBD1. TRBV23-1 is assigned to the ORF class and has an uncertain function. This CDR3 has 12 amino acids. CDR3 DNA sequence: TGCGCCGGCAGGGGGCTGAGCACTGAAGCTTTCTTT. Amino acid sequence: CAGRGLSTEAFF.

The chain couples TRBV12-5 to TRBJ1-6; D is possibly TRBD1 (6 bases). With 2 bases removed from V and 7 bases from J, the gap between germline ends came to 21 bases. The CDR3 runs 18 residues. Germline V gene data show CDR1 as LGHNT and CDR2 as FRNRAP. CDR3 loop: CASGLPLFRTDPNSPLHF. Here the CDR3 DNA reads TGTGCTAGTGGTTTGCCTTTATTCAGGACAGATCCAAATTCACCCCTCCACTTT.

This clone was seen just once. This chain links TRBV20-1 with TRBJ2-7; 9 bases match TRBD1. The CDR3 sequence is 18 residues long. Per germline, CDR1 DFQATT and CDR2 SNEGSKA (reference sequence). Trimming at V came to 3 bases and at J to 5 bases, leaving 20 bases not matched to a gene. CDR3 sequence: CSASGSRDRVFGNHEQYF. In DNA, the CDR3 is TGCAGTGCTAGTGGGAGCCGGGACAGGGTTTTCGGGAACCACGAGCAGTACTTC.

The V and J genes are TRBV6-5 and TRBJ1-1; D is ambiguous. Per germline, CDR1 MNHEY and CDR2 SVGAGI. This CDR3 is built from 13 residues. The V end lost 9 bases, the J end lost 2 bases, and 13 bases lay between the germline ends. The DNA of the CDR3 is TGTGCCAGTGTATTCGAGGCCAACACTGAAGCTTTCTTT. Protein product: CASVFEANTEAFF.

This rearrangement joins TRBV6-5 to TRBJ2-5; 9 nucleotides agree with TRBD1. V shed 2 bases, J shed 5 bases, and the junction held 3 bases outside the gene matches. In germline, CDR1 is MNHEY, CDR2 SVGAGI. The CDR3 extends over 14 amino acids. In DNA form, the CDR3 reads TGTGCCAGCAGTTACGGACAGGGGTGGGAGACCCAGTACTTC. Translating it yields CASSYGQGWETQYF.